This T cell receptor (beta chain) derives from a study of blood T cell repertoires in COVID-19. Study-wide background: PBMCs, B-cell-depleted T cells, or T cells provided the cDNA or gDNA that made up the material.

Methods used by the authors: Quantification of nucleated cells was approximated via reference gene primer amplification. TCRdb's table, derived via immunoSEQ multiplex PCR, lists solely in-frame clones and lacks some. Clonal size and the V and J genes are those of that table, whereas D and trimming came from the DNA. The data show some 220,000 clones, with about 85% seen just once and about 3% held by the top ten. CDR1 MDHEN and CDR2 SYDVKM come from the germline V gene. The CDR3 length is 15 residues. The ends lost 6 bases at V and 4 bases at J; junction bases unmatched: 8. The chain recombines TRBV28 with TRBJ2-7; 11 bases agree with TRBD2. The TCR sequence derives from a man between 45 and 60 years old who had recovered from COVID-19. Sequencing was performed on peripheral blood. The CDR3 loop is CASSRITSGSYEQYF. CDR3 DNA sequence: TGTGCCAGCAGCCGAATTACTAGCGGGAGTTACGAGCAGTACTTC.